Sequencing of this TCR beta chain was carried out in a study of cytomegalovirus exposure and HLA in healthy donors. On this clone itself: Its antigen is not identified.

PCR was performed using 60 Vbeta and 13 Jbeta primers. Using immunoSEQ multiplex PCR, the repertoire was profiled, and TCRdb retains in-frame clones only, with some absent. Of about 120,000 clones in the sample, approximately 87% are singletons; the top ten hold over 15%. The CDR3 is 13 amino acids. CDR1 is SGHDT, CDR2 YYEEEE, per germline. Trimming removed 0 bases at V and 3 bases at J, with 7 bases between. Study-wide findings and caveats: Productive rates of about 87% or about 30% were seen for most TCR beta V segments in an earlier analysis. CMV serostatus stood as the only immune exposure information on hand. The authors listed about 170 TCR beta chains as cytomegalovirus-associated. Among donors in an Asian-associated ancestry cluster, a later analysis reportedly found fewer N-insertions than the roughly 610-donor mean.

The sequence derives from a man aged 18 to 35 in good health and CMV-seropositive. The chain employs TRBV5-6 and TRBJ2-7; D may be TRBD1 (6 bases). The sample taken for sequencing was PBMCs. CDR3 in DNA: TGTGCCAGCAGCTTGGGGGGGCACTACGAGCAGTACTTC. Its translation is CASSLGGHYEQYF.